Sequencing of this T cell receptor beta chain was carried out in a study of T cell responses to AZD1222 COVID-19 vaccine. V was pared by 6 bases and J by 6 bases, with 10 bases of the junction left unmatched. Germline CDR1 is MNHEY and CDR2 is SVGAGI. This CDR3 region has 15 residues. Study conclusions and caveats: Among the donors, most were white British and more were female, and clonal diversity was possibly underestimated. Sampled repertoires all dated from after the peak T cell response.

The table came from immunoSEQ multiplex PCR; TCRdb's copy has only in-frame clones and leaves some out. The table lists tens of thousands of clones, around 88% of them singletons, with roughly 25% in the top ten. Concerning this clone: Its cognate antigen is unknown.

Specimen: peripheral blood, collected 28 days after the second AZD1222 dose. The V and J genes are TRBV6-5 and TRBJ2-3; 9 bases are shared with TRBD2. The receptor was isolated from an adult who received the AZD1222 COVID-19 vaccine. The CDR3 sequence: CASRQTSGRWDTQYF. CDR3 sequence (DNA): TGTGCCAGCAGGCAAACTAGCGGGCGGTGGGATACGCAGTATTTT.